These 30 T cell receptor beta chains originate from one sample sequenced in a study of blood T cell repertoires in COVID-19. The method was immunoSEQ multiplex PCR; TCRdb's version includes in-frame clones alone and lacks a portion of them. Counted here are about 180,000 clones, approximately 80% occurring once; the ten biggest clones make up about 6.4%. Sequenced input: peripheral blood. The source is a human donor in a cohort sampled during active COVID-19.

CDR3 DNA sequence: TGTGCCAGCAGCCCGGGACTAGCGGGGAATGAGCAGTTCTTC. It specifies CASSPGLAGNEQFF. This rearrangement joins TRBV7-9 to TRBJ2-1; TRBD2 aligns across 13 bases. The CDR3 is 14 amino acids. The germline V gene encodes CDR1 SEHNR and CDR2 FQNEAQ (reference sequence). Trimming at V came to 5 bases and at J to 7 bases, leaving 2 bases not matched to a gene.

The chain has TRBV5-1 and TRBJ1-1; TRBD1 matches at 7 bases. V lost 6 bases, J lost 0 bases, and 5 bases stayed unmatched. The CDR3 contains 14 residues. The germline V gene encodes CDR1 SGHRS and CDR2 YFSETQ. CDR3 protein: CASTWDRMNTEAFF. CDR3 DNA sequence: TGCGCCAGCACCTGGGACAGAATGAACACTGAAGCTTTCTTT.

This clone was seen more than once but under ten times. The chain combines TRBV4-1 with TRBJ2-7, with 8 nucleotides matching TRBD1. This CDR3 spans 15 amino acids. With V trimmed by 1 base and J by 6 bases, 8 bases remained unmatched. Germline CDR1 MGHRA, CDR2 YSYEKL. The CDR3 protein is CASSQALRGRGEQYF. The CDR3 DNA is TGCGCCAGCAGCCAAGCGCTCAGGGGGCGTGGCGAGCAGTACTTC.

The chain links TRBV7-9 to TRBJ2-7, with a tentative D call TRBD1 (6 bases). The CDR3 has 16 residues. With 2 bases removed from V and 2 bases from J, the gap between germline ends came to 16 bases. Germline CDR1 SEHNR, CDR2 FQNEAQ (reference sequence). The CDR3 DNA reads TGTGCCAGCAGCTTAACCTATTTAACAGGGCCCTACGAGCAGTACTTC. As protein: CASSLTYLTGPYEQYF.

The gene calls are TRBV2 and TRBJ2-7, with D possibly TRBD1 on 6 matching bases. The germline gives CDR1 SNHLY, CDR2 FYNNEI. Between the trimmed V and J ends, which lost 3 bases and 3 bases, there was a span of 15 bases. There are 15 residues in the CDR3. CDR3 residues: CASSDGRGPLYEQYF. CDR3 nucleotides: TGTGCCAGCAGTGATGGCAGGGGCCCCCTCTACGAGCAGTACTTC.

DNA for the CDR3: TGTGCCAGCAGTCGCGGGACAGGGGTAGGCTACACCTTC. Its translation: CASSRGTGVGYTF. V is TRBV6-2 or TRBV6-3 and J is TRBJ1-2; 10 bases are shared with TRBD1. Germline V gene sequence: CDR1 MNHEY, CDR2 SVGEGT. The CDR3 covers 13 residues. Trimming took 5 bases from V and 8 from J; bases not matched to a gene: 5.

The chain joins TRBV6-6 to TRBJ2-5; D might be TRBD2 (6 bases). V was clipped by 2 bases and J by 5 bases, with 9 bases between them. The CDR3 contains 13 residues. Germline CDR1 MNHNY, CDR2 SVGAGI (reference sequence). CDR3: CASSYARGETQYF. CDR3 sequence (DNA): TGTGCCAGCAGTTACGCCCGGGGGGAGACCCAGTACTTC.

CDR3 residues: CASSSLAGPSYNEQFF. DNA of the CDR3: TGTGCCAGCAGTTCCTTAGCGGGTCCATCCTACAATGAGCAGTTCTTC. This rearrangement joins TRBV7-9 to TRBJ2-1; 7 bases are a match to TRBD2. The junction had 9 bases not matched to a gene; V was cut back by 6 bases and J by 1 base. The CDR3 has 16 residues. The germline CDR1 and CDR2 sequences are SEHNR and FQNEAQ (reference sequence).

CDR3 nucleotide sequence: TGTGCCAGCACCCCCTTTGGGACAGGGGTTGAGCAGTTCTTC. It translates to CASTPFGTGVEQFF. The V gene is TRBV6-6, the J gene TRBJ2-1; 10 bases match TRBD1. The V gene end was trimmed by 7 bases and the J gene end by 9 bases; junction bases not matched to a gene: 9. CDR1 and CDR2 from the germline V gene are MNHNY and SVGAGI (reference sequence). The CDR3 is 14 residues long.

The chain links TRBV15 to TRBJ2-5; 14 bases map to TRBD2. Germline CDR1 reads LNHNV; CDR2 reads YYDKDF (reference sequence). The CDR3 loop spans 18 amino acids. After removal of 1 base from V and 0 bases from J, the junction contained 4 bases not matched to a gene. For the CDR3, the DNA is TGTGCCACCAGCAGAGGACTAGCGGGGGGGCAGTACCAAGAGACCCAGTACTTC. Amino acid sequence: CATSRGLAGGQYQETQYF.

The chain combines TRBV10-2 with TRBJ1-1; 7 bases match TRBD1. The CDR3 length is 13 residues. The germline V gene encodes CDR1 WSHSY and CDR2 SAAADI. With V trimmed by 6 bases and J by 0 bases, 1 base remained unmatched. For the CDR3, the DNA is TGCGCCAGCAGGGGACAGATGAACACTGAAGCTTTCTTT. This translates into CASRGQMNTEAFF.

This clone was counted only a few times. As DNA, the CDR3 is TGTGCCAGTAGCCTCGGACTTGGCAGCTACGAGCAGTACTTC. Amino acids: CASSLGLGSYEQYF. This sequence joins TRBV19 and TRBJ2-7; D may be TRBD2 (5 bases). Trimming took 6 bases from V and 3 from J, leaving 15 bases between them. This CDR3 has 14 residues. Germline values: CDR1 LNHDA, CDR2 SQIVND (reference sequence).

The V call is TRBV25-1, the J call TRBJ2-5, with 8 nucleotides matching TRBD1. V dropped 3 bases and J dropped 0; count of bases not matched to a gene: 12. CDR1 and CDR2 (germline): MGHDK, SYGVNS. The CDR3 is made up of 18 amino acids. The CDR3 here is CASSDRQGFKGNQETQYF. The CDR3 nucleotides are TGTGCCAGCAGTGACCGACAGGGGTTTAAGGGAAACCAAGAGACCCAGTACTTC.

The chain couples TRBV5-6 to TRBJ1-2; D is perhaps TRBD1 (5 bases). Trimming took off 5 bases at V and 6 bases at J, with 17 bases between the two ends. Per germline, CDR1 SGHDT and CDR2 YYEEEE. CDR3 length: 14 amino acids. The CDR3: CASSPGWGGHGYTF. For the CDR3, the DNA is TGTGCCAGCAGTCCCGGTTGGGGGGGTCATGGCTACACCTTC.

The genes are TRBV7-9 and TRBJ2-6, with 8 nucleotides matching TRBD2. After removal of 1 base from V and 2 bases from J, the junction contained 4 bases not matched to a gene. Germline lookup yields CDR1 SEHNR and CDR2 FQNEAQ (reference sequence). The CDR3 totals 17 residues. The CDR3 region has the DNA TGTGCCAGCAGCTTAGTGCCGGGGGGGCCTGGGGCCAACGTCCTGACTTTC. Translated: CASSLVPGGPGANVLTF. Combining the CDR3 with reference TRBV7-9 and TRBJ2-6 gives the whole variable domain DTGVSQNPRHKITKRGQNVTFRCDPISEHNRLYWYRQTLGQGPEFLTYFQNEAQLEKSRLLSDRFSAERPKGSFSTLEIQRTEQGDSAMYLCASSLVPGGPGANVLTFGAGSRLTVL.

The rearrangement uses TRBV27 and TRBJ1-2, with 8 bases fitting TRBD1. Germline CDR1 reads MNHEY; CDR2 reads SMNVEV (reference sequence). V dropped 6 bases and J dropped 6; count of bases not matched to a gene: 6. The CDR3 sequence is 13 residues long. The CDR3: CASRTTGVDGYTF. The CDR3 DNA sequence: TGTGCCAGCAGAACGACAGGGGTCGATGGCTACACCTTC.

This clone occurred a few times. The rearrangement uses TRBV7-3 and TRBJ1-6; 7 positions match TRBD1. CDR3 length: 14 amino acids. CDR1 and CDR2 (germline): SGHTA, FQGTGA. The J segment lost 8 bases and the V segment lost 5 bases, leaving 6 bases of the junction unmatched. For the CDR3, the DNA is TGTGCCAGCAGCCTAAGGGGGCGAGATTCACCCCTCCACTTT. It yields the protein CASSLRGRDSPLHF. The whole variable domain, remainder taken from reference TRBV7-3 and TRBJ1-6, is GAGVSQTPSNKVTEKGKYVELRCDPISGHTALYWYRQSLGQGPEFLIYFQGTGAADDSGLPNDRFFAVRPEGSVSTLKIQRTERGDSAVYLCASSLRGRDSPLHFGNGTRLTVT.

The V call is TRBV3-1 (or the pseudogene TRBV3-2), the J call TRBJ1-2; no firm D call. V was clipped by 0 bases and J by 3 bases, with 14 bases between them. Germline V lookup: CDR1 LGHDT, CDR2 YNNKEL (reference sequence). CDR3 length: 16 amino acids. The CDR3 is CASSQDGEGRYYGYTF. As DNA, the CDR3 is TGTGCCAGCAGCCAAGACGGGGAAGGCCGATACTATGGCTACACCTTC.

The chain joins TRBV2 to TRBJ1-1, with a tentative D call TRBD1 (5 bases). The CDR3 length is 12 residues. CDR1 SNHLY and CDR2 FYNNEI come from the germline V gene. Deletions cut 2 bases from V and 11 bases from J, with 12 bases between. The CDR3 is CASSEIRVWAFF. Here the CDR3 DNA reads TGTGCCAGCAGTGAAATCAGGGTTTGGGCTTTCTTT.

This clone was counted only a few times. The chain combines TRBV5-1 with TRBJ2-1; 12 bases are shared with TRBD2. J was trimmed by 6 bases and V by 4 bases; bases with no gene match: 8. CDR3 length equals 16 residues. Per germline, CDR1 SGHRS and CDR2 YFSETQ. DNA for the CDR3: TGCGCCAGCAGCATCGCCGAGACTAGCGGGGGCAATGAGCAGTTCTTC. Translation: CASSIAETSGGNEQFF.

V is TRBV6-4 and J is TRBJ1-3; D gene uncertain. V was clipped by 7 bases and J by 0 bases, with 7 bases between them. CDR3 length equals 13 residues. Germline lookup yields CDR1 MRHNA and CDR2 SNTAGT. The CDR3 reads CASIRSSGNTIYF. The CDR3 bases are TGTGCCAGCATAAGGAGCTCTGGAAACACCATATATTTT.

The CDR3 loop is CASSRRDRGLGTEAFF. CDR3 sequence (DNA): TGTGCCAGCAGTCGCCGGGACAGGGGTTTGGGCACTGAAGCTTTCTTT. The chain employs TRBV6-4 and TRBJ1-1; 10 nucleotides align to TRBD1. CDR1 is MRHNA and CDR2 is SNTAGT in the germline V gene. There are 16 residues in the CDR3. The junction had 10 bases not matched to a gene; V was cut back by 5 bases and J by 4 bases.

The sample holds one count of this clone. The rearrangement links TRBV7-9 to TRBJ1-3, with 10 positions matching TRBD1. Germline CDR1 reads SEHNR; CDR2 reads FQNEAQ (reference sequence). With V trimmed by 4 bases and J by 3 bases, 15 bases remained unmatched. This CDR3 is built from 19 residues. CDR3: CASSYPPGTGEEVGNTIYF. Written as DNA, the CDR3 is TGTGCCAGCAGCTACCCCCCCGGGACAGGGGAAGAGGTTGGAAACACCATATATTTT. The whole variable domain, remainder taken from reference TRBV7-9 and TRBJ1-3, is DTGVSQNPRHKITKRGQNVTFRCDPISEHNRLYWYRQTLGQGPEFLTYFQNEAQLEKSRLLSDRFSAERPKGSFSTLEIQRTEQGDSAMYLCASSYPPGTGEEVGNTIYFGEGSWLTVV.

J is TRBJ2-7 and V is TRBV6-5; no definite D call. The CDR3 has 15 amino acids. Looked up from germline, CDR1 is MNHEY and CDR2 is SVGAGI. Trimming took off 4 bases at V and 2 bases at J, with 15 bases between the two ends. The CDR3 region is CASSWSSTVTYEQYF. Here the CDR3 DNA reads TGTGCCAGCAGTTGGAGTTCGACGGTTACCTACGAGCAGTACTTC.

This sequence joins TRBV7-6 and TRBJ2-5; the D gene is possibly TRBD1 (6 bases). Germline-derived CDR1 and CDR2 are SGHVS and FNYEAQ. V was pared by 5 bases and J by 7 bases, with 23 bases between. CDR3 length equals 16 residues. The CDR3 here is CASSQVPPTEGGTQYF. The CDR3, as DNA: TGTGCCAGCAGCCAAGTTCCCCCCACGGAAGGGGGGACCCAGTACTTC.

The V call is TRBV5-1, the J call TRBJ2-7; tentative D call: TRBD1 (6 bases). The CDR3 has 13 amino acids. The V end was cut by 2 bases, the J end by 2 bases, with 8 bases between. The germline gives CDR1 SGHRS, CDR2 YFSETQ. The CDR3: CASSFGDTYEQYF. CDR3 DNA sequence: TGCGCCAGCAGCTTTGGGGACACCTACGAGCAGTACTTC.

The chain couples TRBV29-1 to TRBJ1-2; D is perhaps TRBD1 (5 bases). Trimming left V 3 bases short and J 5 bases short, with 7 bases between. CDR1 SQVTM and CDR2 ANQGSEA come from the germline V gene. This CDR3 has 11 amino acids. CDR3 in amino acids: CSVDRQYGYTF. The CDR3 bases are TGCAGCGTTGATCGACAGTATGGCTACACCTTC.

The V and J genes are TRBV4-1 and TRBJ2-1, with 7 positions matching TRBD2. The CDR3 totals 11 residues. CDR1 and CDR2 (germline): MGHRA, YSYEKL. V trimming: 4 bases; J trimming: 10 bases; junction bases outside the gene matches: 1. In DNA, the CDR3 is TGCGCCAGCAGCCCGCGGGGGGAGCAGTTCTTC. This encodes CASSPRGEQFF.

The chain couples TRBV27 to TRBJ2-7; no clear D. Germline V gene lookup returns CDR1 MNHEY and CDR2 SMNVEV (reference sequence). This CDR3 is built from 14 residues. Trimming took off 5 bases at V and 2 bases at J, with 13 bases between the two ends. CDR3: CASSPTMGPYEQYF. The CDR3 DNA follows: TGTGCCAGCAGTCCGACCATGGGCCCCTACGAGCAGTACTTC.

The chain has TRBV30 and TRBJ1-1; D possibly corresponds to TRBD1 (5 bases). This CDR3 has 13 amino acids. V lost 0 bases and J 4 bases, leaving 9 bases between the germline ends. Per the germline V gene, CDR1 is GTSNPN and CDR2 is SVGIG (reference sequence). The CDR3 bases are TGTGCCTGGAGTGTACTGGGGGGCACTGAAGCTTTCTTT. Translation gives CAWSVLGGTEAFF.